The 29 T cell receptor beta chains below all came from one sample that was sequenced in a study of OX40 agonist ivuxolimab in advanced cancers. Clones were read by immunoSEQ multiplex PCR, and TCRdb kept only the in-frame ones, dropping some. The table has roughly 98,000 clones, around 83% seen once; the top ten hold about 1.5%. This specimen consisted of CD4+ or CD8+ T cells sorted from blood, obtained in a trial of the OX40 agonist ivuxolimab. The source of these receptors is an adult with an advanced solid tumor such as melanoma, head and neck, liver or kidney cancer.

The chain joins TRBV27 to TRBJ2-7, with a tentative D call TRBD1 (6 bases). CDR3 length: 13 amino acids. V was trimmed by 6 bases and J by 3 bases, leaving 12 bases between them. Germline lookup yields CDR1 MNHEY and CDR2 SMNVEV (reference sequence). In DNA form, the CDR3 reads TGTGCCAGCAGGGGACACAGTGGCTACGAGCAGTACTTC. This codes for CASRGHSGYEQYF.

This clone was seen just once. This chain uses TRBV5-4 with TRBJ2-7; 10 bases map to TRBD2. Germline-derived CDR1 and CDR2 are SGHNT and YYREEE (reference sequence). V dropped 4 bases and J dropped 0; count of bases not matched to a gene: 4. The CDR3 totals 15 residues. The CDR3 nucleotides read TGTGCCAGCAGCGGGTCTAGCGGGAGCTCCTACGAGCAGTACTTC. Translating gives CASSGSSGSSYEQYF.

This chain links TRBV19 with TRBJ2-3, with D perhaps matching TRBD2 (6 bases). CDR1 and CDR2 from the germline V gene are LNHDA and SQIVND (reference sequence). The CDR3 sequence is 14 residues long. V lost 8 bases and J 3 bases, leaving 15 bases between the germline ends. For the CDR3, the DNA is TGTGCCAGTGGTCAGCGGAGCGGGACAGATACGCAGTATTTT. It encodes CASGQRSGTDTQYF.

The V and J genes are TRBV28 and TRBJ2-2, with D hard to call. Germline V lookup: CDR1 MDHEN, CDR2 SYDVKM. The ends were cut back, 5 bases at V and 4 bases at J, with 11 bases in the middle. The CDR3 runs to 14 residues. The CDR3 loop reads CASSVSMPTGELFF. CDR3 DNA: TGTGCCAGCAGTGTTTCAATGCCCACCGGGGAGCTGTTTTTT. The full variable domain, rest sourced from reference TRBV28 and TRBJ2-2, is DVKVTQSSRYLVKRTGEKVFLECVQDMDHENMFWYRQDPGLGLRLIYFSYDVKMKEKGDIPEGYSVSREKKERFSLILESASTNQTSMYLCASSVSMPTGELFFGEGSRLTVL.

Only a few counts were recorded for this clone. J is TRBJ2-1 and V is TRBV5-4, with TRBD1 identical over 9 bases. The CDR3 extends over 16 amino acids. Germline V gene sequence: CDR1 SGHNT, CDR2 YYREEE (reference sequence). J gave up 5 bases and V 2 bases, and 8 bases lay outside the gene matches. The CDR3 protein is CASSFTGTGYHNEQFF. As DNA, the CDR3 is TGTGCCAGCAGCTTTACCGGGACAGGGTACCACAATGAGCAGTTCTTC.

The CDR3 DNA follows: TGTGCCAGCAGAAAACAGGGTCGGGGAGAGACCCAGTACTTC. Its translation is CASRKQGRGETQYF. The chain combines TRBV27 with TRBJ2-5, with D possibly TRBD1 on 6 matching bases. Trimming left V 6 bases short and J 4 bases short, with 15 bases between. The CDR3 is 14 residues long. Germline V CDR1 and CDR2: MNHEY, SMNVEV (reference sequence).

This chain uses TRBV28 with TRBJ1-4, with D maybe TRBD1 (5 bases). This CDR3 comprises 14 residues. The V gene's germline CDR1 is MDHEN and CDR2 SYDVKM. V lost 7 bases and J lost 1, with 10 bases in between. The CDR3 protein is CASTQGGTNEKLFF. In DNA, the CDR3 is TGTGCCAGCACCCAGGGTGGAACTAATGAAAAACTGTTTTTT.

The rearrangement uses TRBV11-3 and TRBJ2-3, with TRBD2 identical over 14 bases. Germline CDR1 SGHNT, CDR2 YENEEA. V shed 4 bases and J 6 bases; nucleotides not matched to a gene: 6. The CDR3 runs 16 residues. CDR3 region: CASSSRTSGGLDTQYF. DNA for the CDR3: TGTGCCAGCAGCTCACGGACTAGCGGGGGGTTGGATACGCAGTATTTT. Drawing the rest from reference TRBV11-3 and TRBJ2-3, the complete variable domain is EAGVVQSPRYKIIEKKQPVAFWCNPISGHNTLYWYLQNLGQGPELLIRYENEEAVDDSQLPKDRFSAERLKGVDSTLKIQPAELGDSAVYLCASSSRTSGGLDTQYFGPGTRLTVL.

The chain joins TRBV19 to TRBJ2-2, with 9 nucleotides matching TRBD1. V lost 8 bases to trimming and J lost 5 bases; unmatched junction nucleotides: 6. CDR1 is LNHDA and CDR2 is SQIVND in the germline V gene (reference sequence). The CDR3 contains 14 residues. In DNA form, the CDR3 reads TGTGCCAGTCACAGGGGGCGACAGACCGGGGAGCTGTTTTTT. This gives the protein CASHRGRQTGELFF.

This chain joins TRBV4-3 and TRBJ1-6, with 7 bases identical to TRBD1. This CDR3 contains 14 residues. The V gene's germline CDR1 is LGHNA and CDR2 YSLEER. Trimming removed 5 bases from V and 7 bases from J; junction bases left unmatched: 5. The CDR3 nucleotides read TGCGCCAGCAGCGAACAGGGGCGCAATTCACCCCTCCACTTT. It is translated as CASSEQGRNSPLHF.

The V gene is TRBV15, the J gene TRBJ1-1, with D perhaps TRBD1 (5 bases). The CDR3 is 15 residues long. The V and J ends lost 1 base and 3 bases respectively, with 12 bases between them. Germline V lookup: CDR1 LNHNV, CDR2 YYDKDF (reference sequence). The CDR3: CATSRGGVGHTEAFF. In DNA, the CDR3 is TGTGCCACCAGCAGAGGAGGGGTAGGGCACACTGAAGCTTTCTTT.

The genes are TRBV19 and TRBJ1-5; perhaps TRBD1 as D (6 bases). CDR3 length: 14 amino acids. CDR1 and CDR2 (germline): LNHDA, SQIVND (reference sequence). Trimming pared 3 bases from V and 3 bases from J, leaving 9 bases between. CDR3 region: CASSIGQFNQPQHF. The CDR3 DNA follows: TGTGCCAGTAGTATTGGACAGTTCAATCAGCCCCAGCATTTT.

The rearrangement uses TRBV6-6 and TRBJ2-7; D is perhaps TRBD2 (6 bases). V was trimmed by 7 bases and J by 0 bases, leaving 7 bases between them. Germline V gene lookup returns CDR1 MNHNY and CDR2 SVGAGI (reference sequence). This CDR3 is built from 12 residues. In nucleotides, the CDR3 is TGTGCCAGCATGCGGGACTCCTACGAGCAGTACTTC. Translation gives CASMRDSYEQYF.

The CDR3 bases are TGTGCCAGCAGCTTCGGCCAGGGAAACTCACCCCTCCACTTT. This sequence encodes CASSFGQGNSPLHF. The chain carries TRBV7-3 and TRBJ1-6; D might be TRBD1 (5 bases). Germline values: CDR1 SGHTA, CDR2 FQGTGA. CDR3 length equals 14 residues. The V end lost 3 bases, the J end lost 10 bases, and 13 bases lay between the germline ends.

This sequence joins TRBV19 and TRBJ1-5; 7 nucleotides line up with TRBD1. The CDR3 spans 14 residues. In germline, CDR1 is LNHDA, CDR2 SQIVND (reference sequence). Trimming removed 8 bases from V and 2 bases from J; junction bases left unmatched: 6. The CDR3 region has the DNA TGTGCCAGTGCTGTAACAGGGGGCAATCAGCCCCAGCATTTT. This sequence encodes CASAVTGGNQPQHF.

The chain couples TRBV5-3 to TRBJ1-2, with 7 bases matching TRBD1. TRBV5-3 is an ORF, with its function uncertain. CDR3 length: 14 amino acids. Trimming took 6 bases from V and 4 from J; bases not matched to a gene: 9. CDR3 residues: CARTRLQGVYGYTF. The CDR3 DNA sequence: TGTGCCAGAACCCGCCTGCAGGGGGTCTATGGCTACACCTTC.

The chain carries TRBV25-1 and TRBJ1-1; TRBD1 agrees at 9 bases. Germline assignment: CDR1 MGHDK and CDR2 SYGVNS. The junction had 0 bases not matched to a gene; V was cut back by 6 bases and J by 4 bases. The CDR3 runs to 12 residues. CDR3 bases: TGTGCCAGCAGGACAGGGGGCACTGAAGCTTTCTTT. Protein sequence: CASRTGGTEAFF. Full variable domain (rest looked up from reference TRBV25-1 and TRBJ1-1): EADIYQTPRYLVIGTGKKITLECSQTMGHDKMYWYQQDPGMELHLIHYSYGVNSTEKGDLSSESTVSRIRTEHFPLTLESARPSHTSQYLCASRTGGTEAFFGQGTRLTVV.

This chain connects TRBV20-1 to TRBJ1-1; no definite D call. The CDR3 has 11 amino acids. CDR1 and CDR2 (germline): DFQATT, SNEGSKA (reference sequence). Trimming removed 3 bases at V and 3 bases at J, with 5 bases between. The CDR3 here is CSARPYTEAFF. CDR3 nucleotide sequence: TGCAGTGCTAGGCCCTACACTGAAGCTTTCTTT.

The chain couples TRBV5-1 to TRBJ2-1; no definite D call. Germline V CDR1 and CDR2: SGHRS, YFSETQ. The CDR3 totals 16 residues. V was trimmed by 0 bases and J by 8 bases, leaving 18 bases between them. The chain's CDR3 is CASSLEGIPGWDEQFF. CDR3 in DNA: TGCGCCAGCAGCTTGGAAGGGATACCCGGTTGGGATGAGCAGTTCTTC.

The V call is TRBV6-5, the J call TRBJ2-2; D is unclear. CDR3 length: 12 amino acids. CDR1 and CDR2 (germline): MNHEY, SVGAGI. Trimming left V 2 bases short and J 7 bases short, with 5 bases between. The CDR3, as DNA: TGTGCCAGCAGTTACCCAGACGGGGAGCTGTTTTTT. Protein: CASSYPDGELFF.

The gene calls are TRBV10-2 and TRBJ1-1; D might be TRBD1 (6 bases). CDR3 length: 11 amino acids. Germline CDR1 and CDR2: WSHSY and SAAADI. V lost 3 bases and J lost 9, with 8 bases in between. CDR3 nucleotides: TGCGCCAGCAGTGAAGGGGGGAAAGCTTTCTTT. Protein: CASSEGGKAFF.

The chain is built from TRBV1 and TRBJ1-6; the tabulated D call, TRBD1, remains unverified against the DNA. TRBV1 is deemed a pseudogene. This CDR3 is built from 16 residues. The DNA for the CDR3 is TGCACCAGCAGCCGACAGGGTACCCCAGGGAATTCACCCCTCCACTTT. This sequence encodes CTSSRQGTPGNSPLHF.

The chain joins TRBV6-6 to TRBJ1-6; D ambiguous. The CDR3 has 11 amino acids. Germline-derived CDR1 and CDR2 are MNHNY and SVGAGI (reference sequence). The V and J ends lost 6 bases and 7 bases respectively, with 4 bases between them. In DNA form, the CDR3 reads TGTGCCAGCAGCGTCAATTCACCCCTCCACTTT. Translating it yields CASSVNSPLHF.

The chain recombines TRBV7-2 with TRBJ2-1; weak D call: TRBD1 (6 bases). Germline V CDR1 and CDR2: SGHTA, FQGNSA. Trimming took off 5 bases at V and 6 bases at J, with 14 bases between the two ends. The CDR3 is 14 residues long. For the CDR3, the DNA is TGTGCCAGCAGCCAGGGGCTCCGCCGCAATGAGCAGTTCTTC. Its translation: CASSQGLRRNEQFF. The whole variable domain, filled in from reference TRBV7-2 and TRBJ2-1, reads GAGVSQSPSNKVTEKGKDVELRCDPISGHTALYWYRQSLGQGLEFLIYFQGNSAPDKSGLPSDRFSAERTGGSVSTLTIQRTQQEDSAVYLCASSQGLRRNEQFFGPGTRLTVL.

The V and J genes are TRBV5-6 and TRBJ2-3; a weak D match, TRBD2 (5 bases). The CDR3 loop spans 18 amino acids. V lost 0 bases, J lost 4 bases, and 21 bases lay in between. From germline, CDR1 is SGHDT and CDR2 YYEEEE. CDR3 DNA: TGTGCCAGCAGCTTGGCCGGTAAAGTGGGCGCGGGCGCAGATACGCAGTATTTT. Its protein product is CASSLAGKVGAGADTQYF.

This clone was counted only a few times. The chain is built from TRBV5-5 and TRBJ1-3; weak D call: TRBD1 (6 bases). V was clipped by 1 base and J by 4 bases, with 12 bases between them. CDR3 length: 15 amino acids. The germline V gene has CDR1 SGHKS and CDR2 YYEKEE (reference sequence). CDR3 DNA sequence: TGTGCCAGCAGCTTGACCCCGACAGGCGGAAACACCATATATTTT. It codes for CASSLTPTGGNTIYF.

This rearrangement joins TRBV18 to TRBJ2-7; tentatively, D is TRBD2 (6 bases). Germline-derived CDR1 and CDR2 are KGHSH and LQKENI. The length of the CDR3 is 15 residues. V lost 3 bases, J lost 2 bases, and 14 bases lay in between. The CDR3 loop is CASSPAGTGTYEQYF. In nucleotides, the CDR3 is TGTGCCAGCTCACCGGCCGGGACTGGTACCTACGAGCAGTACTTC.

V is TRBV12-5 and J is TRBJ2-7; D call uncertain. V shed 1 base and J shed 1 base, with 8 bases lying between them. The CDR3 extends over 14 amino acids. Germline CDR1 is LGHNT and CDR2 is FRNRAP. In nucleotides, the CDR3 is TGTGCTAGTGGTTTGGCACCCCCGTCCTACGAGCAGTACTTC. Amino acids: CASGLAPPSYEQYF. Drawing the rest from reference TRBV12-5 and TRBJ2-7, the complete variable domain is DARVTQTPRHKVTEMGQEVTMRCQPILGHNTVFWYRQTMMQGLELLAYFRNRAPLDDSGMPKDRFSAEMPDATLATLKIQPSEPRDSAVYFCASGLAPPSYEQYFGPGTRLTVT.

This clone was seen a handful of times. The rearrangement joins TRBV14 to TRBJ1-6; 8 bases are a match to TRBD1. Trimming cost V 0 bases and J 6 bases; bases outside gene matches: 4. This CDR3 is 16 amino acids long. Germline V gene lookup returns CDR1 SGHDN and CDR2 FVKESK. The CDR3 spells CASSQETGQGNSPLHF. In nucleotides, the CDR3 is TGTGCCAGCAGCCAAGAAACTGGACAGGGTAATTCACCCCTCCACTTT.